The TCR beta chain under discussion was sequenced for a study of blood T cell repertoires in COVID-19. Methods used by the authors: Quantification of nucleated cells was approximated via reference gene primer amplification. Sequenced by immunoSEQ multiplex PCR; TCRdb stores in-frame clones only, minus some. The V and J calls and clone size come from that table; D and trimming were worked out from the DNA. Of 300,000 to 400,000 clones in the sample, around nine tenths were seen once. Germline CDR1 and CDR2: WSHSY and SAAADI. With 4 bases clipped from V and 2 bases from J, the junction kept 2 bases outside the gene matches. The CDR3 extends over 14 amino acids.

The receptor was derived from a woman between 25 and 40 years old with acute COVID-19. Sequencing was performed on PBMCs or T cells enriched from blood (not recorded which). V and J are TRBV10-2 and TRBJ1-5, with 7 bases that match TRBD1. The CDR3 spells CASSGQGGNQPQHF. The DNA of the CDR3 is TGCGCCAGCAGTGGTCAGGGGGGCAATCAGCCCCAGCATTTT.